This T cell receptor beta chain was identified during a study of blood T cell repertoires in COVID-19. Libraries were prepared by immunoSEQ multiplex PCR; TCRdb keeps only in-frame clonotypes and omits some of them. The sample has about 67,000 clones, 80% to 90% seen once. The CDR3 covers 19 residues. CDR1 is SNHLY, CDR2 FYNNEI, per germline. J gave up 1 base and V 1 base, and 11 bases lay outside the gene matches. This rearrangement joins TRBV2 to TRBJ1-1, with 11 bases lining up with TRBD1. What was sequenced was peripheral blood. The receptor was derived from a man aged 50-60 years with active COVID-19. CDR3 coding DNA: TGTGCCAGCAGTGAAGGGGCTAGGACAGGGGGCGGGAAGAACACTGAAGCTTTCTTT. Amino acid sequence: CASSEGARTGGGKNTEAFF.